This TCR beta chain was captured by sequencing in a study of blood T cell repertoires in COVID-19. TCRdb's copy holds only in-frame clones and misses some; the assay was immunoSEQ multiplex PCR. The sample includes 71,000 or so clones, around 83% of them seen just once. V dropped 2 bases and J dropped 5 bases, with 13 bases sitting between them. Germline V gives CDR1 SEHNR, CDR2 FQNEAQ (reference sequence). The length of the CDR3 is 14 residues. Input material: peripheral blood. This rearrangement joins TRBV7-9 to TRBJ2-7; D may be TRBD2 (6 bases). This TCR was recovered from a man between 65 and 85 years old with acute or convalescent COVID-19. CDR3 in DNA: TGTGCCAGCAGCTTATCCGGGGGTAGCGACGAGCAGTACTTC. Translating gives CASSLSGGSDEQYF.